This T cell receptor beta chain was profiled in a study of spatial heterogeneity in lung cancer. With 4 bases removed from V and 7 bases from J, the gap between germline ends came to 11 bases. Looked up from germline, CDR1 is SGHAT and CDR2 is FQNNGV. The CDR3 is made up of 13 amino acids. Time point given: sample taken at primary tumor resection. A total of fewer than 80 untreated early-stage non-small cell lung cancer patients served as donors. In each case, whole RNA from tumor, nontumor lung or frozen PBMC was sequenced unsorted. This clonotype is medium-sized (0.01 to 0.1%) within its sample. TCRdb processed the 5' RACE reads anew with MiXCR; each CDR3 protein has one entry. Of 9,500 to 12,000 distinct CDR3 sequences in the sample, about 6% are singletons; the top ten hold roughly 28%.

The sequencing used PBMCs, collected at surgery. This receptor was obtained from a male donor with early-stage non-small cell lung cancer. This chain connects TRBV11-2 to TRBJ1-5; D is possibly TRBD1 (5 bases). CDR3: CASSSGAGQPQHF. The CDR3 nucleotides read TGTGCCAGCAGCTCCGGGGCAGGGCAGCCCCAGCATTTT.